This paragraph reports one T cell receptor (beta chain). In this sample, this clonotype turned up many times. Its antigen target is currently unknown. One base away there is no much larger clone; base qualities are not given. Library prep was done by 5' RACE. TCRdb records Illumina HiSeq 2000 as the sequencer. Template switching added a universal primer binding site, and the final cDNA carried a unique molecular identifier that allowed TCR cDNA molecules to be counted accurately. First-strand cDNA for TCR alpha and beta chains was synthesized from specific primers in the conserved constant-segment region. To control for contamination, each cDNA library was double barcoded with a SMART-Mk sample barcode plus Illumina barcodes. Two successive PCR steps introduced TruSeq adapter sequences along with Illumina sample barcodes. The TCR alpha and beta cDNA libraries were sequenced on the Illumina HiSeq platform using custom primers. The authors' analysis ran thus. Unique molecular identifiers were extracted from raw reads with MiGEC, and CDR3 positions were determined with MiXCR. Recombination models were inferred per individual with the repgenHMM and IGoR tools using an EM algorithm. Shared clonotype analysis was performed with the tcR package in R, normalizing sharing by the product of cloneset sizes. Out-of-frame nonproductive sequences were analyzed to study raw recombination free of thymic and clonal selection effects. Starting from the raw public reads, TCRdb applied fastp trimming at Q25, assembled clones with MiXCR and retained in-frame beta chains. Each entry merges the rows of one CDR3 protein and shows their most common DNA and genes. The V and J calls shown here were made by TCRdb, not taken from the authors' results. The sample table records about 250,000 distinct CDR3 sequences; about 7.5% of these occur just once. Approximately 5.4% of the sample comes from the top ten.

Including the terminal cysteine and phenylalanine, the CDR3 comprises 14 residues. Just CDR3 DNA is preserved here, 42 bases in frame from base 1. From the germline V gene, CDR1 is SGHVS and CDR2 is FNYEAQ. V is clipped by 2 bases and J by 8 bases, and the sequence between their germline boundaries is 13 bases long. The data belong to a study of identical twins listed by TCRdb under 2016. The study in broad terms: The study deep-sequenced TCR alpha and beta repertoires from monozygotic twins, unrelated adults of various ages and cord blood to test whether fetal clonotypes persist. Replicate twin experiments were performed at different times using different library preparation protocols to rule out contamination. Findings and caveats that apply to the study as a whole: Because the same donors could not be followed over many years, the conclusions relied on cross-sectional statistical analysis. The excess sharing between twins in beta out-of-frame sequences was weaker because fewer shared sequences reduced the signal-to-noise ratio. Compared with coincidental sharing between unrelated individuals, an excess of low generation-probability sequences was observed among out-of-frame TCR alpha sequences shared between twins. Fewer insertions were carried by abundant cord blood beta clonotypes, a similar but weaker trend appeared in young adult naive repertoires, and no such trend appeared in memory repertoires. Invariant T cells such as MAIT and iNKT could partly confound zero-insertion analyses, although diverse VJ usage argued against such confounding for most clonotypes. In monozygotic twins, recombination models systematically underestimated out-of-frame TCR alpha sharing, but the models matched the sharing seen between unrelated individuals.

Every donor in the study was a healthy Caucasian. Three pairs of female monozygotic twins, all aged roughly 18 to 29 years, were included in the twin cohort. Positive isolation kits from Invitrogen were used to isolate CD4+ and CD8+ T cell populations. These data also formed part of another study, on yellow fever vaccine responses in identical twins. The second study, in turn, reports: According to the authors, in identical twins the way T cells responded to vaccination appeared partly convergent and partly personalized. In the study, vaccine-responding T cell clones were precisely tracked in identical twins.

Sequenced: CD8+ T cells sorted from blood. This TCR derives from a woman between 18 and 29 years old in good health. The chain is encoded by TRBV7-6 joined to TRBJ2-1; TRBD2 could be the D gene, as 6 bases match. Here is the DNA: TGTGCCAGCAGCTTACAGGGCGGGATTGATGAGCAGTTCTTC. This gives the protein CASSLQGGIDEQFF.